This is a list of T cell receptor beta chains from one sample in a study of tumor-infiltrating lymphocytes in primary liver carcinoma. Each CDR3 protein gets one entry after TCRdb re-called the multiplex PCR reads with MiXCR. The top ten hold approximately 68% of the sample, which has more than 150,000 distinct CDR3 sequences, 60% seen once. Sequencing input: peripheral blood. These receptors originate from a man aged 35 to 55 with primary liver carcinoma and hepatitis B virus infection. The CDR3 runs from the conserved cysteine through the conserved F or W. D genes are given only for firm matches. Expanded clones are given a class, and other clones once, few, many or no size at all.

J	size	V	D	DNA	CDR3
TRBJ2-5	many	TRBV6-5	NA	TGTGCCAGCAGTTCGACTCTGAGGGGTGCCCAGTACTTC	CASSSTLRGAQYF
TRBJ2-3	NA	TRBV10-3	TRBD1	TGTGCCATCAGTGGGGACAGGGGTGAAGATGCGCAGTATTTT	CAISGDRGEDAQYF
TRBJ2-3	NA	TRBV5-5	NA	TGTGCCACCAGCCTAGGGGGAGATACGCAGTATTTT	CATSLGGDTQYF
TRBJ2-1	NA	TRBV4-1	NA	TGCGCCAACAGCCAAGATTCACAGGCACGCGATGAGCAGTTCTTC	CANSQDSQARDEQFF
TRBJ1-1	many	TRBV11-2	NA	TGTGCCAGCAGCCTGACAGGCCGGTCTTTCTTT	CASSLTGRSFF
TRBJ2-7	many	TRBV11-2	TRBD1	TGTGCCAGCAGCTCGGGACAGTCTACCTACGAGCAGTACTTC	CASSSGQSTYEQYF
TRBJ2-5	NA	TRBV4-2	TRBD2	TGTGCCAGCAGCCAAGAAGGCCTAGCGGGAGTGGTAGAGACCCAGTACTTC	CASSQEGLAGVVETQYF
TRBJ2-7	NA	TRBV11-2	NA	TGTGCCAGCAGCCGGGAGTGGGAAGTGGTAGTGGAGCAGTACTTC	CASSREWEVVVEQYF
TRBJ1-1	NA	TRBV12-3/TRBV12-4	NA	TGTGCCAGCAGCCCCCGTGGGGGGAACACTGAAGCTTTCTTT	CASSPRGGNTEAFF
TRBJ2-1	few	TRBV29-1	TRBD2	TGCAGCGCGACCAGCGGGAGGGAAAACAATGAGCAGTTCTTC	CSATSGRENNEQFF
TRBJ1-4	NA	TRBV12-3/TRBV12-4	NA	TGTGCCAGCAGCCCAGGGGCAGGGAATGAAAAACTGTTTTTT	CASSPGAGNEKLFF
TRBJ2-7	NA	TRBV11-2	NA	TGTGTCAGCAGCTTAGAAAGGGATGACGAGCAGTACTTC	CVSSLERDDEQYF
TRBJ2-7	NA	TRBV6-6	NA	TGTGCCAGCAGTCCAGACGTCGTTGGCGAGCAGTACTTC	CASSPDVVGEQYF
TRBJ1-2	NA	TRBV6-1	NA	TGTGCCGGAACGGATCTGTCGGGGCCCGGCTATAGCTACACCTTC	CAGTDLSGPGYSYTF
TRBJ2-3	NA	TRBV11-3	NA	TGTGCCAGCAGCTCGCCACGGGATACAGTTACACAGTATTTT	CASSSPRDTVTQYF
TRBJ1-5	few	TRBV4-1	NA	TGCGCCAGCAGCCAAGAAATCCCAGGGAATCAGCCCCAGCATTTT	CASSQEIPGNQPQHF
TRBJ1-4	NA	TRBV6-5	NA	TGTACCAGCAGTTATGATGGCGGGGGGCGGGAAAAACTGTTTTTT	CTSSYDGGGREKLFF
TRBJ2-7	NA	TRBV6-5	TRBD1	TGTGCCAGCACTCCCGGGACAGGGTTGGACGAGCAGCACTTC	CASTPGTGLDEQHF
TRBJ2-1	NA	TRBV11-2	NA	TGTGTCAGCAGCTTGGATATCGGACTGGCCATGGGTGAAAAGTTCTTC	CVSSLDIGLAMGEKFF
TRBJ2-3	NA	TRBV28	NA	TGTGCCAGCAACTCCCAGGGGATAACTAGCACAGATACGCAGTATTTT	CASNSQGITSTDTQYF
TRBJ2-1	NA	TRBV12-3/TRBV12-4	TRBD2	TGTGCCACCTTAAATAGCGGGAATCCCTCCCATGAGCAGTTCTTC	CATLNSGNPSHEQFF
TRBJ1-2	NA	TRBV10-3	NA	TGTGCCATCAGTGAGTCGGTGCCGTCCTATGGCTACACCTTC	CAISESVPSYGYTF
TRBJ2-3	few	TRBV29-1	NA	TGCAGCGGTGAGCGAATTGGAACTAGCACAGATACGCAGTATTTT	CSGERIGTSTDTQYF
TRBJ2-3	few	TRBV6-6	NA	TGTGCCAGCAGTTATCTTAGCGGAATCACAGATACGCAGTATTTT	CASSYLSGITDTQYF
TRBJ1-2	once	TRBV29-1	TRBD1	TGCAGCGTGGACAGGGAGGATGTCTACACCTTC	CSVDREDVYTF
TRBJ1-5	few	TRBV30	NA	TGTGCCTGGAGTGTATATCCGGGTCAGCCCCAGCATTTT	CAWSVYPGQPQHF
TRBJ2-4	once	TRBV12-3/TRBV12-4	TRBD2	TGTGCCAGCACCGTGACTAGCGGGAACAACCGAGTGCCAAACATTCAGTACTTC	CASTVTSGNNRVPNIQYF
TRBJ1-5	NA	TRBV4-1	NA	TGCGCCAGCAGCCAAGATGGGTTACAGGGTCAGCCCCAGCATTTT	CASSQDGLQGQPQHF
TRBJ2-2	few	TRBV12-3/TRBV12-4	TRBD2	TGTGCCAGCAGTTTTTGGAGCGGGGTCGTGACCGGGGAGCTGTTTTTT	CASSFWSGVVTGELFF
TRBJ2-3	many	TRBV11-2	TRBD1	TGTGCCAGCAGCTTAGAAGGCAGGGGGCGTAGCACAGATACGCAGTATTTT	CASSLEGRGRSTDTQYF
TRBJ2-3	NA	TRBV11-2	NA	TGTAGCAGCAGCGCCCCTGGGGATACGCAGTATTTT	CSSSAPGDTQYF
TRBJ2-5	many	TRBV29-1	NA	TGCAGCGTTCCCGCGGGATTGGGAGAGACCCAGTACTTC	CSVPAGLGETQYF
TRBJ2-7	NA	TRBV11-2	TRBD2	TGTACCAGCAGCTCACTAGCGGGAGGCACCTACGAGCAGTACTTC	CTSSSLAGGTYEQYF
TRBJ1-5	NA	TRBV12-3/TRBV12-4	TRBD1	TGTGTCAGCAGTTCGGGACAGGGACAAGGGCCCCAGCATTTT	CVSSSGQGQGPQHF
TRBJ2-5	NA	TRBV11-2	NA	TGTGTCAGCAGCTTAACGCAGGCTGAGACCCAGTACTTC	CVSSLTQAETQYF
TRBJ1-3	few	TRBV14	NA	TGTGCCAGCAGCCTCTCGGGCTCTGGAAACACCATATATTTT	CASSLSGSGNTIYF
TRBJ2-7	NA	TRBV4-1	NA	TGCGCCAGCAGCCAACCTTTCCGACCCGACGAGCAGTACTTC	CASSQPFRPDEQYF
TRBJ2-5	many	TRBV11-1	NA	TGTGCCAGCAGCTCGAGAGAGACCCAGTACTTC	CASSSRETQYF
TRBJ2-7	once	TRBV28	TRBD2	TGTGCCAGCACTCCGGGACTAGCGGGAGTCCGGCAGTACTTC	CASTPGLAGVRQYF
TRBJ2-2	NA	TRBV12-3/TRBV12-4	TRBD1	TGTGCCAGCACCCTGACAGGGGTCTTACTCGGGGAGCTGTTTTTT	CASTLTGVLLGELFF
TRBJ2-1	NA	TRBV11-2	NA	TGTGCCAGCAGCTTAGACTTGCTTTCCAATGAACAGTTCTTC	CASSLDLLSNEQFF
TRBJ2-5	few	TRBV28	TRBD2	TGTGCCAGCAGCTTGGGACTAGCGGGAGGAGAATTGGAGACCCAGTACTTC	CASSLGLAGGELETQYF
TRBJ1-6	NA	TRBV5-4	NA	TGTGCCACCGAGGGGAAACAGGTTAATTCACCCCTCCACTTT	CATEGKQVNSPLHF
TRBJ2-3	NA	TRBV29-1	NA	TGCAGCGTCGCAATGGCAGGGGACTTCACAGATACGCAGTATTTT	CSVAMAGDFTDTQYF
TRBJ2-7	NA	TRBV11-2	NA	TGTGCCAGCAGCTCCGCTCCAGGTGGCCCTTACGAGCAGTGCTTC	CASSSAPGGPYEQCF
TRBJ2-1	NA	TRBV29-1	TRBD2	TGCAGCGGTCTGGGACTATCGGACAATGAGCAGTTCTTC	CSGLGLSDNEQFF
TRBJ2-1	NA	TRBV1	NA	TGCACCGTTCCAGCGGGAGGGCGCAATGAGCAGTTCTTC	CTVPAGGRNEQFF
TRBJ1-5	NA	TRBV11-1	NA	TGTGCCGGCAGCTCCGGGCCAGATCAGTCCCAGCATTTT	CAGSSGPDQSQHF
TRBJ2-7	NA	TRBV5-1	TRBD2	TGCGCCAGCAGCTTGGGCGATCTAGCGGGGGAAGAGCAGTACTTC	CASSLGDLAGEEQYF
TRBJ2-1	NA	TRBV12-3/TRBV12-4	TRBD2	TGTGCCAGCGGGGGGGGAGGGGTCGATGAGCAGTTCTTC	CASGGGGVDEQFF
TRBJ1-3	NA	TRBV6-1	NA	TGTGCCAGCAGTCATGGGCGTACTCAGGGGCCTGGAAACACCATATATTTT	CASSHGRTQGPGNTIYF
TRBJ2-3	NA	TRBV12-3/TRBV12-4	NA	TGTGCCAGCAGCTCCGACAGAAATACGCAGTATTTT	CASSSDRNTQYF
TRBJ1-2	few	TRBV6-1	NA	TGTGCCAGCAGTGTCCGGACAGCAGTCTATGGCTACACCTTC	CASSVRTAVYGYTF
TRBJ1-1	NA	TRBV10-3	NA	TGTGCCATAGGGACGGGGGACACTGAAGCTTTCTTT	CAIGTGDTEAFF
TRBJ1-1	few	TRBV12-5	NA	TGTGCTAGTGGTTTCCAGGGTACGGGGGCCACTGAAGCTTTCTTT	CASGFQGTGATEAFF
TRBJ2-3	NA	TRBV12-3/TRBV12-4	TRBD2	TGTGCCAGCGCCCGACGGGGGGGGTCTGTTGGCAATCAGCCCCAGTATTTT	CASARRGGSVGNQPQYF
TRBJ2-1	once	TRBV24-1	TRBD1	TGTGCCACCAGTGATTTGTACAGGGGGGATGAGCAGTTCTTC	CATSDLYRGDEQFF
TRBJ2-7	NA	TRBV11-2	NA	TGTGCCAGCAGCTTAGAGGATGGAGCTTCCGTCTACGAGCAGTACTTC	CASSLEDGASVYEQYF